This T cell receptor beta chain was recovered during a study of blood T cell repertoires in COVID-19. In the study overall: The study drew acute and convalescent COVID-19 samples from the United States, Italy and Spain. Sources were T cells, B-cell-depleted T cells, or PBMCs; the material itself was cDNA or gDNA.

Authors' methods: Counts of nucleated cells, estimated from reference gene primer amplification, were obtained. Here immunoSEQ multiplex PCR was the method, and the copy in TCRdb shows in-frame clones only, minus some. That table gives V, J and clone size, and the DNA gave D and trimming. Among roughly 130,000 clones, roughly 88% were seen once, and the ten largest hold roughly a tenth. V was clipped by 3 bases and J by 8 bases, with 12 bases between them. The CDR3 runs to 13 residues. Looked up from germline, CDR1 is SEHNR and CDR2 is FQNEAQ (reference sequence). The rearrangement links TRBV7-9 to TRBJ2-3, with D uncertain. The TCR comes from a man aged 55 to 69 with active or convalescent COVID-19. The sample taken for sequencing was peripheral blood. CDR3 sequence (DNA): TGTGCCAGCAGCTTCCAGGTAGACGGTACGCAGTATTTT. This gives the protein CASSFQVDGTQYF.